Listed below are T cell receptor beta chains from one sample, sequenced in a study of blood T cell repertoires in COVID-19. Sequencing used immunoSEQ multiplex PCR; TCRdb keeps in-frame clones, though not all of them. The sample has 250,000 to 400,000 clones, roughly 88% seen once. Sequencing was performed on peripheral blood. Every receptor here comes from a woman under 40 with COVID-19, enrolled during active disease. The CDR3 runs from the conserved cysteine through the conserved F or W. D genes are given only for firm matches. Clone size is given for some rows only: seen once, a few or many times, or a class if the clone is expanded.

TRBV27	.	.	TRBJ2-7	15	CASSLTGTNFYEQYF	TGTGCCAGCAGTTTAACCGGGACAAACTTCTACGAGCAGTACTTC
TRBV27	.	.	TRBJ2-3	14	CASRDLSSTDTQYF	TGTGCCAGCAGAGACTTATCTAGCACAGATACGCAGTATTTT
TRBV13	.	.	TRBJ2-7	15	CASSSIAQRNYEQYF	TGTGCCAGCAGCTCCATCGCCCAGAGGAACTACGAGCAGTACTTC
TRBV24-1	once	TRBD1	TRBJ1-2	16	CATSGYGQGHSYGYTF	TGTGCCACCAGCGGTTACGGACAGGGGCATTCCTATGGCTACACCTTC
TRBV11-3	.	TRBD1	TRBJ1-4	16	CASSFGDRETNEKLFF	TGTGCCAGCAGCTTCGGGGACAGAGAAACTAATGAAAAACTGTTTTTT
TRBV6-5	.	.	TRBJ1-1	16	CASSYSIPGRNTEAFF	TGTGCCAGCAGTTACTCGATACCGGGGAGGAACACTGAAGCTTTCTTT
TRBV7-2	.	.	TRBJ1-2	10	CASSSHGSTF	TGTGCCAGCAGCAGCCACGGTTCGACCTTC
TRBV5-1	few	TRBD1	TRBJ1-1	13	CASSGQGTTEAFF	TGCGCCAGCAGCGGACAGGGAACCACTGAAGCTTTCTTT
TRBV20-1	.	.	TRBJ2-1	13	CSASLDSDNEQFF	TGCAGTGCTAGTTTGGACAGTGACAATGAGCAGTTCTTC
TRBV12-3/TRBV12-4	.	TRBD1	TRBJ1-1	12	CASSLGQGMVFF	TGTGCCAGCAGTTTAGGACAGGGGATGGTTTTCTTT
TRBV2	.	TRBD1	TRBJ1-5	15	CASSPTGAGNQPQHF	TGTGCCAGCAGTCCGACAGGGGCGGGCAATCAGCCCCAGCATTTT
TRBV12-3/TRBV12-4	.	.	TRBJ1-2	13	CASVAGLKDGYTF	TGTGCCAGCGTTGCAGGGTTAAAGGATGGCTACACCTTC
TRBV19	.	.	TRBJ1-6	13	CASSAGSVSPLHF	TGTGCCAGTAGCGCCGGTTCGGTTTCACCCCTCCACTTT
TRBV4-1	.	TRBD1	TRBJ1-1	15	CASSHHQGASTEAFF	TGCGCCAGCAGCCATCACCAGGGGGCGAGCACTGAAGCTTTCTTT
TRBV5-1	.	TRBD1	TRBJ2-2	15	CASSVTGVNTGELFF	TGCGCCAGCAGCGTAACAGGGGTGAACACCGGGGAGCTGTTTTTT
TRBV4-1	.	TRBD1	TRBJ1-5	14	CASSRQGMNQPQHF	TGCGCCAGCAGCCGACAGGGGATGAATCAGCCCCAGCATTTT
TRBV28	.	TRBD2	TRBJ2-3	14	CASSGAGLTDTQYF	TGTGCCAGCAGTGGAGCGGGGCTCACAGATACGCAGTATTTT
TRBV5-1	.	.	TRBJ2-7	11	CASSSSYEQYF	TGCGCCAGCAGCTCATCCTACGAGCAGTACTTC
TRBV28	.	TRBD1	TRBJ1-2	13	CASRSRGLDGYTF	TGTGCCAGCAGGTCCAGGGGGTTGGATGGCTACACCTTC
TRBV27	.	.	TRBJ1-5	15	CASSLRQGLNQPQHF	TGTGCCAGCAGTTTGCGGCAGGGGCTGAATCAGCCCCAGCATTTT
TRBV5-8	few	TRBD1	TRBJ2-2	17	CASSLPDRDRRYGELFF	TGTGCCAGCAGCTTGCCGGACCGGGACAGACGTTATGGGGAGCTGTTTTTT
TRBV28	few	.	TRBJ1-3	14	CASSLGGSGNTIYF	TGTGCCAGCAGTTTGGGGGGCTCTGGAAACACCATATATTTT
TRBV20-1	.	.	TRBJ1-5	14	CSASWANSNQPQHF	TGCAGTGCTAGTTGGGCGAATAGCAATCAGCCCCAGCATTTT
TRBV5-7	.	.	TRBJ1-5	11	CASTRVQPQHF	TGTGCCAGCACTCGTGTACAGCCCCAGCATTTT
TRBV19	.	.	TRBJ1-1	13	CASRTVMNTEAFF	TGTGCCAGTAGGACAGTCATGAACACTGAAGCTTTCTTT
TRBV5-1	.	.	TRBJ1-1	16	CASSLGSRALGTEAFF	TGCGCCAGCAGCTTGGGCTCGAGGGCCTTAGGGACTGAAGCTTTCTTT
TRBV5-4	.	.	TRBJ1-2	15	CASSLAARANYGYTF	TGTGCCAGCAGCTTGGCTGCCAGGGCTAACTATGGCTACACCTTC